The 32 T cell receptor beta chains in this list originate from one sample, sequenced in a study of blood T cell repertoires in COVID-19. Profiling relied on immunoSEQ multiplex PCR, and the TCRdb table lists in-frame clones only, not all of them. This sample has approximately 15,000 clones, with roughly 90% found just once. The source material was peripheral blood. Receptors originate from a man aged 45 to 65 with active COVID-19.

This chain uses TRBV24-1 with TRBJ2-2, with D possibly being TRBD1 (7 bases). Trimming stripped 4 bases from V and 5 bases from J, with 13 bases between. CDR1 is KGHDR, CDR2 SFDVKD, per germline. The CDR3 contains 15 residues. CDR3 coding DNA: TGTGCCACCAGTGAAGGCAGGGGGAGGACCGGGGAGCTGTTTTTT. Its protein is CATSEGRGRTGELFF.

The genes are TRBV4-2 and TRBJ1-1, with D unresolved. The CDR3 runs to 14 residues. V was pared by 0 bases and J by 1 base, with 6 bases between. Germline assignment: CDR1 LGHNA and CDR2 YNFKEQ. Here the CDR3 DNA reads TGTGCCAGCAGCCAAGACAGGAAGAACACTGAAGCTTTCTTT. As protein: CASSQDRKNTEAFF.

This clone came up once. The gene calls are TRBV19 and TRBJ1-3; 7 nucleotides align to TRBD1. V was pared by 7 bases and J by 1 base, with 4 bases of the junction left unmatched. Germline V lookup: CDR1 LNHDA, CDR2 SQIVND (reference sequence). The CDR3 sequence is 14 residues long. CDR3 sequence: CASTQTGSGNTIYF. The CDR3 coding sequence is TGTGCCAGTACCCAGACAGGGTCTGGAAACACCATATATTTT.

The V call is TRBV25-1, the J call TRBJ2-4; TRBD1 is a possible D gene (6 bases). Per germline, CDR1 MGHDK and CDR2 SYGVNS. V lost 3 bases and J 3 bases, leaving 12 bases between the germline ends. CDR3 length equals 15 residues. DNA for the CDR3: TGTGCCAGCAGTGACAGGGACATGGGCAAAAACATTCAGTACTTC. Amino acid sequence: CASSDRDMGKNIQYF.

The rearrangement uses TRBV18 and TRBJ1-1; a possible D gene is TRBD1 (6 bases). Trimming stripped 5 bases from V and 0 bases from J, with 10 bases between. The germline CDR1 and CDR2 sequences are KGHSH and LQKENI. The CDR3 is made up of 14 amino acids. DNA for the CDR3: TGTGCCAGCTCATACAGGGACCTGAACACTGAAGCTTTCTTT. As protein: CASSYRDLNTEAFF.

The rearrangement links TRBV7-2 to TRBJ2-1; TRBD2 matches 9 bases. With V trimmed by 2 bases and J by 6 bases, 5 bases remained unmatched. Germline CDR1 SGHTA, CDR2 FQGNSA. The CDR3 spans 15 residues. CDR3 sequence: CASSLLGTSLNEQFF. The DNA of the CDR3 is TGTGCCAGCAGCTTATTAGGGACTAGCCTCAATGAGCAGTTCTTC.

The chain employs TRBV4-1 and TRBJ1-5; D call uncertain. The CDR3 extends over 14 amino acids. Germline lookup yields CDR1 MGHRA and CDR2 YSYEKL. The ends were cut back, 5 bases at V and 3 bases at J, with 11 bases in the middle. Here the CDR3 reads CASSIRHFNQPQHF. CDR3 nucleotides: TGCGCCAGCAGCATCAGACACTTCAATCAGCCCCAGCATTTT.

There are a few counts of this clone. This chain joins TRBV7-3 and TRBJ2-7, with TRBD1 identical over 9 bases. J lost 6 bases, V lost 1 base, and 13 bases had no gene match. CDR3 size: 17 residues. Germline assignment: CDR1 SGHTA and CDR2 FQGTGA. The CDR3 DNA follows: TGTGCCAGCAGCTTAATTGGGACAGGGAAACCCCTAATCGAGCAGTACTTC. Translating gives CASSLIGTGKPLIEQYF.

The rearrangement joins TRBV10-3 to TRBJ2-7, with D perhaps TRBD2 (5 bases). The V gene lost 6 bases and the J gene lost 2 bases, with 14 bases spanning the gap. CDR1 and CDR2 (germline): ENHRY, SYGVKD. The CDR3 has 14 amino acids. CDR3: CAISGGLGTYEQYF. The CDR3 DNA is TGTGCCATCAGCGGCGGACTGGGCACCTACGAGCAGTACTTC.

CDR3 amino acids: CASSLPGGELFF. DNA for the CDR3: TGTGCCAGCAGTTTACCGGGAGGGGAGCTGTTTTTT. J is TRBJ2-2 and V is TRBV12-3 or TRBV12-4, with D perhaps matching TRBD2 (5 bases). The CDR3 consists of 12 residues. Trimming shortened V by 2 bases and J by 8 bases, and 6 bases separated the two germline ends.

J is TRBJ1-1 and V is TRBV2, with 8 bases aligning to TRBD1. There are 14 residues in the CDR3. CDR1 and CDR2 (germline): SNHLY, FYNNEI. Trimming at V came to 6 bases and at J to 2 bases, leaving 5 bases not matched to a gene. The CDR3: CASSRQGTNTEAFF. CDR3 nucleotide sequence: TGTGCCAGCAGCAGACAGGGGACAAACACTGAAGCTTTCTTT.

The V gene is TRBV5-5, the J gene TRBJ2-1, with a tentative D call TRBD2 (5 bases). Germline V gene sequence: CDR1 SGHKS, CDR2 YYEKEE (reference sequence). The V end lost 4 bases, the J end lost 4 bases, and 12 bases lay between the germline ends. This CDR3 is built from 14 residues. In DNA, the CDR3 is TGTGCCAGCAGCGGAAAGGACTTTTACAATGAGCAGTTCTTC. Translated: CASSGKDFYNEQFF.

The J gene is TRBJ1-6, the V gene TRBV28, with 9 bases aligning to TRBD1. V trimming: 7 bases; J trimming: 12 bases; junction bases outside the gene matches: 7. CDR1 MDHEN and CDR2 SYDVKM come from the germline V gene. The CDR3 covers 13 residues. The DNA of the CDR3 is TGTGCCAGCATCCGGGACAGGGCCGGACCCCTCCACTTT. Protein product: CASIRDRAGPLHF.

J is TRBJ2-1 and V is TRBV4-3; 7 nucleotides agree with TRBD2. The trim removed 0 bases at V and 10 bases at J, leaving 9 bases unmatched. Germline values: CDR1 LGHNA, CDR2 YSLEER. This CDR3 has 15 residues. The CDR3: CASSQEEGIAGEQFF. In nucleotides, the CDR3 is TGCGCCAGCAGCCAAGAAGAGGGTATAGCGGGCGAGCAGTTCTTC.

The table lists this clone with a count of one. V gene TRBV5-6 combines with J gene TRBJ1-2, with a weak D call TRBD1 (5 bases). CDR1 is SGHDT and CDR2 is YYEEEE in the germline V gene. The CDR3 covers 13 residues. V lost 4 bases to trimming and J lost 4 bases, with 11 bases between them. CDR3 sequence (DNA): TGTGCCAGCAGCAATGGAGGGACCTATGGCTACACCTTC. This translates into CASSNGGTYGYTF.

This clone has a single count. The rearrangement uses TRBV7-2 and TRBJ2-3; possibly TRBD2 for D (5 bases). Per germline, CDR1 SGHTA and CDR2 FQGNSA. V shed 5 bases and J shed 2 bases, with 14 bases lying between them. This CDR3 is built from 15 residues. Written as DNA, the CDR3 is TGTGCCAGCAGCCGGGGAGTTGCGGACACAGATACGCAGTATTTT. This gives the protein CASSRGVADTDTQYF.

The chain recombines TRBV15 with TRBJ1-5; a weak D match, TRBD1 (6 bases). Germline V gene data show CDR1 as LNHNV and CDR2 as YYDKDF (reference sequence). This CDR3 is built from 19 residues. The V end lost 0 bases, the J end lost 4 bases, and 22 bases lay between the germline ends. CDR3 region: CATSRDSQGLWVPNQPQHF. The CDR3 DNA reads TGTGCCACCAGCAGAGATTCACAGGGTCTGTGGGTTCCGAATCAGCCCCAGCATTTT.

The chain joins TRBV28 to TRBJ2-7, with D perhaps TRBD2 (5 bases). Germline CDR1 and CDR2: MDHEN and SYDVKM. Trimming removed 2 bases from V and 1 base from J, with 12 bases in between. The CDR3 consists of 15 residues. The CDR3 DNA reads as TGTGCCAGCAGTTTACCGGACTCAGGATCCTACGAGCAGTACTTC. Its translation: CASSLPDSGSYEQYF.

The chain joins TRBV11-3 to TRBJ2-7; tentative D call: TRBD2 (5 bases). V gave up 2 bases and J gave up 0 bases, with 8 bases separating them. Germline CDR1 is SGHNT and CDR2 is YENEEA. The CDR3 is 14 amino acids. The CDR3 nucleotides read TGTGCCAGCAGCTTAAACGGGAACTCCTACGAGCAGTACTTC. It translates to CASSLNGNSYEQYF.

DNA for the CDR3: TGTGCCAGTAGTAGGTTCGACATTAATAGCAATCAGCCCCAGCATTTT. Translating it yields CASSRFDINSNQPQHF. This chain connects TRBV19 to TRBJ1-5; D call uncertain. The germline V and J ends were trimmed by 4 bases and 0 bases, with 13 bases remaining between them. Germline loops: CDR1 LNHDA, CDR2 SQIVND (reference sequence). The CDR3 extends over 16 amino acids.

CDR3 protein: CATSDSGVGNQPQHF. Written as DNA, the CDR3 is TGTGCCACCAGTGATTCGGGGGTTGGCAATCAGCCCCAGCATTTT. The chain recombines TRBV24-1 with TRBJ1-5; weak D call: TRBD1 (5 bases). The CDR3 has 15 amino acids. From germline, CDR1 is KGHDR and CDR2 SFDVKD. Trimming stripped 2 bases from V and 2 bases from J, with 9 bases between.

The DNA of the CDR3 is TGCGCCAGCAGCTTGATGGCTGGGAACACTGAAGCTTTCTTT. This translates into CASSLMAGNTEAFF. The chain employs TRBV5-1 and TRBJ1-1; D remains ambiguous. Germline loops: CDR1 SGHRS, CDR2 YFSETQ. V lost 1 base and J lost 1, with 8 bases in between. CDR3 length: 14 amino acids.

This chain joins TRBV28 and TRBJ1-5; 7 bases are a match to TRBD1. The germline V gene encodes CDR1 MDHEN and CDR2 SYDVKM. V lost 5 bases and J lost 16; bases outside the gene matches: 17. The length of the CDR3 is 14 residues. The CDR3 reads CASSAGTEVPPGHF. The CDR3 DNA reads as TGTGCCAGCAGTGCCGGGACAGAGGTTCCCCCAGGTCATTTT. Full variable domain (remainder filled in from reference TRBV28 and TRBJ1-5): DVKVTQSSRYLVKRTGEKVFLECVQDMDHENMFWYRQDPGLGLRLIYFSYDVKMKEKGDIPEGYSVSREKKERFSLILESASTNQTSMYLCASSAGTEVPPGHFGDGTRLSIL.

This sequence joins TRBV4-2 and TRBJ2-7, with 7 positions matching TRBD1. The CDR3 length is 15 residues. Trimming removed 3 bases from V and 0 bases from J; junction bases left unmatched: 5. The germline gives CDR1 LGHNA, CDR2 YNFKEQ. As DNA, the CDR3 is TGTGCCAGCAGCCACAGGACAGGATTCTCCTACGAGCAGTACTTC. It specifies CASSHRTGFSYEQYF.

The V call is TRBV5-6, the J call TRBJ2-2; D might be TRBD2 (6 bases). The CDR3 is 17 residues long. Germline-derived CDR1 and CDR2 are SGHDT and YYEEEE. The V and J ends lost 2 bases and 4 bases respectively, with 18 bases between them. CDR3 residues: CASSFGPSRGITGELFF. CDR3 coding DNA: TGTGCCAGCAGCTTCGGTCCCAGCCGGGGGATCACCGGGGAGCTGTTTTTT.

The rearrangement joins TRBV6-6 to TRBJ1-5; D uncertain. Looked up from germline, CDR1 is MNHNY and CDR2 is SVGAGI (reference sequence). This CDR3 has 10 residues. V lost 8 bases to trimming and J lost 7 bases, with 6 bases between them. The CDR3: CASGGQPQHF. The CDR3 DNA sequence: TGTGCCAGCGGAGGGCAGCCCCAGCATTTT.

This chain connects TRBV23-1 to TRBJ2-3, with D possibly TRBD2 on 10 matching bases. TRBV23-1 is classed as an ORF, of uncertain function. The CDR3 is 22 amino acids. V lost 2 bases, J lost 5 bases, and 35 bases lay in between. The CDR3 region has the DNA TGCGCCAGCAGTCAACCGTATACCGGGACAGGGAAGCGGGAGGGCCAGGAAGATACGCAGTATTTT. Its translation is CASSQPYTGTGKREGQEDTQYF.

The chain joins TRBV5-1 to TRBJ2-3, with 8 bases fitting TRBD1. The CDR3 sequence is 16 residues long. The V and J ends lost 4 bases and 0 bases, in that order; junction bases with no gene match: 7. In germline, CDR1 is SGHRS, CDR2 YFSETQ. The CDR3 DNA follows: TGCGCCAGCAGCCGAGAAGGACAGGGCAGCACAGATACGCAGTATTTT. It encodes CASSREGQGSTDTQYF.

The chain recombines TRBV18 with TRBJ2-2; TRBD2 matches 10 bases. This CDR3 is built from 15 residues. J was trimmed by 6 bases and V by 5 bases; bases with no gene match: 6. Germline values: CDR1 KGHSH, CDR2 LQKENI. DNA of the CDR3: TGTGCCAGCTCATTCGGGCTAGCGGGAGCCGGGGAGCTGTTTTTT. Its translation is CASSFGLAGAGELFF.

The chain couples TRBV28 to TRBJ2-7; D perhaps matches TRBD2 (5 bases). Deletions cut 2 bases from V and 0 bases from J, with 8 bases between. This CDR3 is 14 amino acids long. The germline V gene has CDR1 MDHEN and CDR2 SYDVKM. Here the CDR3 reads CASSLTGNSYEQYF. The CDR3 DNA sequence: TGTGCCAGCAGTTTAACGGGGAACTCCTACGAGCAGTACTTC.

The genes are TRBV7-2 and TRBJ2-5; D is ambiguous. Germline loops: CDR1 SGHTA, CDR2 FQGNSA. The ends were cut back, 1 base at V and 3 bases at J, with 9 bases in the middle. The CDR3 spans 14 residues. Here the CDR3 reads CASSLGVRKETQYF. The CDR3 nucleotides are TGTGCCAGCAGCTTAGGTGTCAGAAAAGAGACCCAGTACTTC.

The chain carries TRBV5-4 and TRBJ2-1; 9 bases are a match to TRBD2. Looked up from germline, CDR1 is SGHNT and CDR2 is YYREEE (reference sequence). The V segment lost 0 bases and the J segment 6 bases; nucleotides outside the gene matches: 4. The CDR3 sequence is 15 residues long. The CDR3 nucleotides read TGTGCCAGCAGCTTGGGCGGGAGGGGTGGCAATGAGCAGTTCTTC. Amino acid sequence: CASSLGGRGGNEQFF.